This is a list of T cell receptor beta chains from one sample in a study of T-cell reconstitution after alpha-beta-depleted transplantation in children. TCRdb reprocessed the PCR reads with MiXCR, giving one entry per CDR3 protein. The repertoire holds 190,000 or so distinct CDR3 sequences, with approximately 7% as singletons. The specimen comprised PBMCs from the stem cell graft donor, sampled from the stem cell graft. These receptors all stem from a human donor who donated a stem cell graft to a child with Wiskott-Aldrich syndrome. The CDR3 runs from the conserved cysteine through the conserved F or W. D genes are given only for firm matches. Only part of the rows carry a size: once, few, many, or a class if the clone is expanded.

many	TRBJ1-1	TRBD1	TRBV7-9	CASGQGLTEAFF	TGTGCCAGTGGACAGGGCCTCACTGAAGCTTTCTTT
.	TRBJ2-2	TRBD1	TRBV19	CASRISGGTNTGELFF	TGTGCCAGTCGAATTTCAGGGGGAACGAACACCGGGGAGCTGTTTTTT
many	TRBJ2-1	.	TRBV28	CASSTTNNEQFF	TGTGCCAGCTCGACTACTAACAATGAGCAGTTCTTC
many	TRBJ2-7	TRBD2	TRBV7-7	CASSPTSGPGEQYF	TGTGCCAGCAGCCCAACTAGCGGGCCGGGAGAGCAGTACTTC
many	TRBJ1-5	.	TRBV20-1	CSARFPGTTLGPQHF	TGCAGTGCCCGATTTCCCGGGACCACCCTTGGGCCCCAGCATTTT
.	TRBJ2-3	.	TRBV18	CASSPHPAGNTDTQYF	TGTGCCAGCTCACCCCACCCCGCCGGGAACACAGATACGCAGTATTTT
.	TRBJ2-7	.	TRBV7-8	CASSPLTRGSYEQYF	TGTGCCAGCAGCCCCCTCACGAGGGGTTCGTACGAGCAGTACTTC
many	TRBJ1-4	TRBD1	TRBV7-9	CASSLDRGREKLFF	TGTGCCAGCAGCCTGGACAGGGGCCGAGAAAAACTGTTTTTT
.	TRBJ2-1	.	TRBV18	CASSPGGFSYNEQFF	TGTGCCAGCTCACCGGGAGGATTCTCCTACAATGAGCAGTTCTTC
many	TRBJ2-1	TRBD2	TRBV6-5	CASSYSGGTYNEQFF	TGTGCCAGCAGTTACTCGGGAGGGACCTACAATGAGCAGTTCTTC
few	TRBJ2-5	.	TRBV11-3	CASSLYPQETQYF	TGTGCCAGCAGCTTATACCCCCAGGAGACCCAGTACTTC
many	TRBJ2-5	TRBD1	TRBV12-3/TRBV12-4	CASSYGQGASETQYF	TGTGCCAGCTCCTATGGGCAGGGGGCGTCTGAGACCCAGTACTTC
few	TRBJ1-4	.	TRBV3-1	CASSQDLVRKRINEKLFF	TGTGCCAGCAGCCAAGATCTGGTTCGGAAACGGATTAATGAAAAACTGTTTTTT
.	TRBJ2-3	.	TRBV7-8	CASSLERELTDTQYF	TGTGCCAGCAGCTTAGAACGGGAACTCACAGATACGCAGTATTTT